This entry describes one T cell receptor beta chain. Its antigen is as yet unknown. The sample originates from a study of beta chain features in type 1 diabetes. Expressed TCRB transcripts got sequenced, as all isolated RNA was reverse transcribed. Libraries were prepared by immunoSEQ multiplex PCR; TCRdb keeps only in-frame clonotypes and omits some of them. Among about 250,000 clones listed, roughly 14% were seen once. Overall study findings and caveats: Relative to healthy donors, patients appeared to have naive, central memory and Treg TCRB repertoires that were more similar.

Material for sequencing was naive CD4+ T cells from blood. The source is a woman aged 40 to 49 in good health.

The CDR3 bases are TGTGCCAGCAGCCACGGACTAGCGGGGCCTAACAATGAGCAGTTCTTC. Residues: CASSHGLAGPNNEQFF. The chain uses TRBV7-4 and TRBJ2-1, with 12 bases lining up with TRBD2. This CDR3 has 16 residues. J lost 5 bases, V lost 5 bases, and 7 bases had no gene match. Germline V CDR1 and CDR2: SGHVT, SQSDAQ.